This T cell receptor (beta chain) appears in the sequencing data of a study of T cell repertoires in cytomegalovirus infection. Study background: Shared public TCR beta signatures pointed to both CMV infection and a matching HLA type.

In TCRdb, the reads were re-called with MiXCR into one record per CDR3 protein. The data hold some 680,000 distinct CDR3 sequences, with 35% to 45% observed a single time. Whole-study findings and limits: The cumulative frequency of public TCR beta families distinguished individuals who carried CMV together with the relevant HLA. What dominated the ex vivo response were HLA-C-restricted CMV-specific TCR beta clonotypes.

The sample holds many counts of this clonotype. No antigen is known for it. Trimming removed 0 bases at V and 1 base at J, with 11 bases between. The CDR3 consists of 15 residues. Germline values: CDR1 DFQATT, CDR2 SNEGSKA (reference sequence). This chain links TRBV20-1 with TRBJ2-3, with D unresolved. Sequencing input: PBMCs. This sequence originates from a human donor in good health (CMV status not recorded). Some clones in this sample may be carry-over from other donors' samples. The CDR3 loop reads CSARDPSAGTDTQYF. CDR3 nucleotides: TGCAGTGCTAGAGATCCCTCGGCCGGCACAGATACGCAGTATTTT.